This T cell receptor (beta chain) was retrieved from a study of T cell repertoires in cytomegalovirus infection. Study information: An indication of both CMV infection and matching HLA type came from public TCR beta signatures. Whole-study findings and limits: In two of eight donors, the top clonotype was HLA-C-restricted CMV-specific.

This clonotype was recorded at least ten times. Its antigen is unknown. TCRdb re-analysed the reads in MiXCR, keeping a single row per CDR3 protein. The sample consists of approximately 750,000 distinct CDR3 sequences, roughly 36% of them appearing once. The CDR3 covers 15 residues. From germline, CDR1 is SGHTA and CDR2 FQGNSA. V lost 4 bases, J lost 4 bases, and 5 bases stayed unmatched. The sequence came from a human donor in good health (CMV status not recorded). Some clones in this sample may be carry-over from other donors' samples. Material: PBMCs. The rearrangement uses TRBV7-2 and TRBJ1-5; 9 bases are shared with TRBD1. The DNA of the CDR3 is TGTGCCAGCAGCTCCCCCGGGACAGGGAATCAGCCCCAGCATTTT. It yields the protein CASSSPGTGNQPQHF.